This TCR beta chain stems from a study of cytomegalovirus exposure and HLA in healthy donors. Study-wide results and limits: Researchers reported in a later analysis that a missense DCLRE1C variant was tied to TCR beta V- and J-gene trimming. An analysis done earlier found most TCR beta V segments productive about 90% or about 30% of the time.

Germline V CDR1 and CDR2: SGHTA, FQGTGA. The CDR3 sequence is 15 residues long. V was clipped by 5 bases and J by 5 bases; unmatched bases: 8. 60 Vbeta and 13 Jbeta primers were used in PCR. Some clones are missing from TCRdb's copy, which holds only in-frame ones; the method was immunoSEQ multiplex PCR. Of about 140,000 clones listed, roughly 76% were seen once; the top ten hold less than 1.5%. As regards this clone: No antigen is known for it.

V is TRBV7-3 and J is TRBJ1-4, with 7 bases matching TRBD1. This receptor was identified in a female donor in good health and CMV-seronegative. Sequenced sample: PBMCs. In DNA, the CDR3 is TGTGCCAGCAGCCTAGAGGGGGCGGGAAATGAAAAACTGTTTTTT. The encoded protein is CASSLEGAGNEKLFF. The full variable domain, with the rest looked up from reference TRBV7-3 and TRBJ1-4, is GAGVSQTPSNKVTEKGKYVELRCDPISGHTALYWYRQSLGQGPEFLIYFQGTGAADDSGLPNDRFFAVRPEGSVSTLKIQRTERGDSAVYLCASSLEGAGNEKLFFGSGTQLSVL.